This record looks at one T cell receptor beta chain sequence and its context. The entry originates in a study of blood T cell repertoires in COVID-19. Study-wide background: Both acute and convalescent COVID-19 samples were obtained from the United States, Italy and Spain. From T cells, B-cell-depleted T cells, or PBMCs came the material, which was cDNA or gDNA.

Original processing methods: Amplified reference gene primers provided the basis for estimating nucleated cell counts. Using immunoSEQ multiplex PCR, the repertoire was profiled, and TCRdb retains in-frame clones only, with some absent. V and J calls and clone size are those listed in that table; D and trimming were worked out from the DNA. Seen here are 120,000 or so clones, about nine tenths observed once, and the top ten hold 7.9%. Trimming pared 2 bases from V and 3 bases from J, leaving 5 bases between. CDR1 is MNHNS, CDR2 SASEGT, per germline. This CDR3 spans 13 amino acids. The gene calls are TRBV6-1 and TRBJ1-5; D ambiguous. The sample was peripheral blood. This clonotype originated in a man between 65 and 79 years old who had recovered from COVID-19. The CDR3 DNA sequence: TGTGCCAGCAGTGAATCCCACAATCAGCCCCAGCATTTT. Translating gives CASSESHNQPQHF.